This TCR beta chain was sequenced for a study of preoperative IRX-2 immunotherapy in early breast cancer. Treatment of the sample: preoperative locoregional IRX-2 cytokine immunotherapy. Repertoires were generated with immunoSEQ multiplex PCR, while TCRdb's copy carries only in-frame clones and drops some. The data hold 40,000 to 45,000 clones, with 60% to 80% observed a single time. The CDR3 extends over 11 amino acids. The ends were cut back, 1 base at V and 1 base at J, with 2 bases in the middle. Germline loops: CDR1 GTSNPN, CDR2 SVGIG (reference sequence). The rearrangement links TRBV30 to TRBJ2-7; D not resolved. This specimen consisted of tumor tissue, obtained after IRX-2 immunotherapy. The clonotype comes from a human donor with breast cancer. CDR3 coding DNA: TGTGCCTGGAGTGCTTCCTACGAGCAGTACTTC. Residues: CAWSASYEQYF.